This T cell receptor beta chain derives from a study of blood T cells in healthy people across ages (dated by TCRdb to between 2014 and 2017). With regard to the full study: In model experiments, roughly one uniquely barcoded TCR beta cDNA molecule per two T cells was captured by template switching. To track age-related changes in TCR beta repertoire diversity, the study relied on deep sequencing normalized with unique cDNA molecular identifiers. The donors were split into four age groups: young (average roughly 15 years), middle-aged (about 40), aged (about 62) and long-lived (under 85). To avoid experimental bias, donors of different ages were randomly spread across the sequencing lanes. Using the same blood draw, the study looked at two additional independent replicas of 1 million unique cDNA reads for two donors, one aged 18 to 29 and the other aged 80 or older.

The full study reports these points: As age increased, observed TCR beta diversity per million T cells dropped in a roughly linear way, and a significant reduction was already evident by age roughly 36. Compared with the aged group, the long-lived group had more naive CD4+ T cells, fewer expanded clones and increased TCR diversity, a pattern suggesting age selection. Donor CMV infection status was unknown, potentially confounding age-related changes in expanded clonotypes. Observed TCR beta diversity correlated strongly with the percentage of naive T cells measured by flow cytometry. Since profiling was done on bulk unsorted PBMCs, naive and antigen-experienced compartments could not be conclusively compared. Estimates of total diversity based on one million sequenced T cells were considered lower bounds and underestimates.

Systemically healthy Caucasian individuals from Russia, some 40 in total and aged about 6 to 90 years, were included as donors. Each donor gave ten milliliters of peripheral blood, collected into EDTA-treated Vacutainer tubes. Ficoll-Paque density-gradient centrifugation was used to isolate PBMCs, with at least 6 million per sample. Total RNA was extracted from PBMCs with Trizol reagent, with at least 6 micrograms obtained per sample. The percentages of naive CD45RAhigh/CD27high T cells were determined by flow cytometry on a PBMC aliquot from every donor. From cysteine to phenylalanine, the CDR3 is 17 amino acids long. Here the CDR3 DNA is all that survives: 51 bases in frame from base 1. Relative to germline, V is missing 0 bases and J is missing 3 bases, with 7 bases of the junction outside any gene match. CDR1 and CDR2 (SGHRS, YFSETQ) derive from the germline V gene. Receptor libraries were prepared by 5' RACE. Sequencing relied on an Illumina HiSeq 2500. A second 7 to 11 cycle PCR used a sample-barcoded 5' primer and a J-beta primer mix. A template-switch 5' adaptor carrying 12 random nucleotides introduced a unique molecular identifier onto each TCR beta cDNA molecule. At least 3 million CDR3-containing paired-end reads were obtained from each sample. First-strand cDNA was synthesized from all RNA with the Mint cDNA synthesis kit, primed by a TRBC-specific oligonucleotide. Following uracil-DNA glycosylase treatment, all cDNA underwent a first 18-cycle PCR with the universal primers M1SS and BC2_uni_R. Per the authors' processing: For normalization, 1 million high-quality reads, each with a distinct molecular identifier, were randomly selected from each sample. Instead of being binned into consensus sequences, reads that shared molecular identifiers were thrown out. MiTCR, run with a Q25 quality threshold and the strictest error-elimination algorithm, handled CDR3 identification, clonotype clustering and error correction. A nonparametric unseen species model with Euler transformation was used to estimate a lower bound on total TCR beta diversity. TCRdb cleaned the public reads at Q25 with fastp, built clones with MiXCR and kept in-frame beta chains. CDR3 protein sequences are deduplicated, and each keeps its most common genes and DNA. The V and J calls here are based on TCRdb, not the publication. The sample contains about 1.8 million distinct CDR3 sequences, 49% of them found a single time. Jointly, the top ten make up approximately 2.1% of the sample.

Concerning this clonotype: Its antigen is still unknown. Per-base quality was not reported, and no clone a single base away is much larger than it.

The receptor was isolated from a woman between 40 and 50 years old in good health. The chain links TRBV5-1 with TRBJ2-3; TRBD2 agrees with 10 junctional bases. The sequencing sample was made of blood. The CDR3 sequence is CASSLGTTSGATDTQYF. Read as DNA, the sequence is TGCGCCAGCAGCTTGGGGACTACTAGCGGGGCTACAGATACGCAGTATTTT.